Listed here are 22 T cell receptor beta chains from one sample, sequenced in a study of radiotherapy plus CTLA-4 blockade in lung cancer. Repertoires were generated with immunoSEQ multiplex PCR, while TCRdb's copy carries only in-frame clones and drops some. This table holds tens of thousands of clones, 77% found once. The specimen comprised peripheral blood, sampled from a patient treated with radiotherapy plus ipilimumab. The receptors were sampled from a human donor with non-small cell lung cancer who had a partial response to radiotherapy plus ipilimumab.

The CDR3 sequence is CASSPTTGNQPQHF. The CDR3 DNA is TGTGCCAGCAGTCCAACCACTGGCAATCAGCCCCAGCATTTT. V and J are TRBV27 and TRBJ1-5; D is unclear. CDR1 is MNHEY and CDR2 is SMNVEV in the germline V gene (reference sequence). CDR3 length equals 14 residues. Trimming pared 5 bases from V and 2 bases from J, leaving 10 bases between.

The chain combines TRBV19 with TRBJ1-5; 9 bases align to TRBD1. Per germline, CDR1 LNHDA and CDR2 SQIVND (reference sequence). The CDR3 is 17 residues long. Trimming cost V 2 bases and J 0 bases; bases outside gene matches: 5. CDR3: CASSISTGGDSNQPQHF. Written as DNA, the CDR3 is TGTGCCAGTAGTATAAGTACAGGGGGCGATAGCAATCAGCCCCAGCATTTT.

This rearrangement joins TRBV6-1 to TRBJ2-7; 11 bases line up with TRBD1. The CDR3 has 12 amino acids. The trim removed 8 bases at V and 3 bases at J, leaving 0 bases unmatched. Germline V gives CDR1 MNHNS, CDR2 SASEGT. CDR3 loop: CASGTGGYEQYF. The CDR3 region has the DNA TGTGCCAGCGGGACAGGGGGCTACGAGCAGTACTTC.

The genes are TRBV9 and TRBJ2-5; perhaps TRBD2 as D (6 bases). The CDR3 runs 16 residues. Deletions cut 4 bases from V and 4 bases from J, with 20 bases between. The germline V gene has CDR1 SGDLS and CDR2 YYNGEE. This CDR3 is CASSSRGGTVGETQYF. As DNA, the CDR3 is TGTGCCAGCAGCTCCCGGGGAGGTACAGTGGGAGAGACCCAGTACTTC.

The chain links TRBV5-8 to TRBJ2-5, with 8 bases fitting TRBD1. The J call could be wrong; TRBJ2-7 is a better fit for the DNA end. The germline V gene encodes CDR1 SGHTS and CDR2 YDEGEE. The CDR3 is 14 amino acids. The CDR3 protein is CASSIDRGSYEQYF. The CDR3 DNA reads as TGTGCCAGCAGCATCGACAGGGGCTCCTACGAGCAGTACTTC.

J is TRBJ2-5 and V is TRBV7-6, with 7 bases lining up with TRBD1. This CDR3 spans 15 amino acids. V lost 0 bases, J lost 0 bases, and 1 base stayed unmatched. Germline values: CDR1 SGHVS, CDR2 FNYEAQ. The CDR3 region is CASSLAGTDQETQYF. The CDR3 nucleotides are TGTGCCAGCAGCTTAGCGGGGACAGACCAAGAGACCCAGTACTTC.

In this sample, this clone turned up a few times. This sequence joins TRBV7-2 and TRBJ1-5, with a weak D call TRBD1 (6 bases). V was cut by 5 bases and J by 3 bases, with 11 bases left in between. Germline V gene data show CDR1 as SGHTA and CDR2 as FQGNSA. The CDR3 has 14 residues. The CDR3 region is CASSPGQNNQPQHF. In DNA form, the CDR3 reads TGTGCCAGCAGCCCCGGACAGAACAATCAGCCCCAGCATTTT. Drawing the rest from reference TRBV7-2 and TRBJ1-5, the complete variable domain is GAGVSQSPSNKVTEKGKDVELRCDPISGHTALYWYRQSLGQGLEFLIYFQGNSAPDKSGLPSDRFSAERTGGSVSTLTIQRTQQEDSAVYLCASSPGQNNQPQHFGDGTRLSIL.

The chain recombines TRBV15 with TRBJ2-7, with D possibly TRBD2 on 6 matching bases. V was shortened by 0 bases and J by 3 bases, with 15 bases between the two germline ends. This CDR3 contains 16 residues. The V gene's germline CDR1 is LNHNV and CDR2 YYDKDF (reference sequence). The chain's CDR3 is CATSREGARRGYEQYF. CDR3 bases: TGTGCCACCAGCAGAGAAGGGGCGAGGAGGGGCTACGAGCAGTACTTC.

V usage is TRBV6-6 and J usage is TRBJ1-5, with 10 positions matching TRBD1. Germline CDR1 and CDR2: MNHNY and SVGAGI (reference sequence). After removal of 2 bases from V and 5 bases from J, the junction contained 3 bases not matched to a gene. The CDR3 is 15 residues long. This chain's CDR3 is CASSYLGQGDQPQHF. CDR3 nucleotides: TGTGCCAGCAGTTACCTCGGACAGGGGGATCAGCCCCAGCATTTT.

This clone turned up a few times. The chain uses TRBV5-6 and TRBJ2-3; 7 nucleotides agree with TRBD2. Germline V gives CDR1 SGHDT, CDR2 YYEEEE. The length of the CDR3 is 18 residues. V trimming: 1 base; J trimming: 0 bases; junction bases outside the gene matches: 11. CDR3 nucleotides: TGTGCCAGCAGCTTGAATGCGGTAGCGGGTCTTAGCACAGATACGCAGTATTTT. Protein sequence: CASSLNAVAGLSTDTQYF.

The V gene is TRBV7-8, the J gene TRBJ1-5; D is possibly TRBD1 (5 bases). This CDR3 is 13 amino acids long. Germline V lookup: CDR1 SGHVS, CDR2 FQNEAQ. V lost 1 base and J lost 7, with 8 bases in between. CDR3 region: CASSLDRGQPQHF. The CDR3 coding sequence is TGTGCCAGCAGCTTAGATCGGGGGCAGCCCCAGCATTTT.

This clone is medium-sized. The rearrangement joins TRBV4-2 to TRBJ2-4, with 11 bases fitting TRBD2. Germline values: CDR1 LGHNA, CDR2 YNFKEQ. V was clipped by 0 bases and J by 7 bases; unmatched bases: 5. CDR3 length equals 16 residues. The CDR3 sequence is CASSQEGASGGNIQYF. CDR3 coding DNA: TGTGCCAGCAGCCAAGAGGGAGCTAGCGGGGGGAACATTCAGTACTTC.

The genes are TRBV6-1 and TRBJ2-7; D may be TRBD1 (6 bases). Trimming pared 6 bases from V and 0 bases from J, leaving 12 bases between. Germline CDR1 and CDR2: MNHNS and SASEGT. There are 14 residues in the CDR3. The DNA for the CDR3 is TGTGCCAGCAGGGTACGGACAGTCTCCTACGAGCAGTACTTC. This codes for CASRVRTVSYEQYF.

The chain is built from TRBV4-1 and TRBJ2-7, with D perhaps TRBD1 (6 bases). This CDR3 is built from 14 residues. Germline CDR1 reads MGHRA; CDR2 reads YSYEKL. The V end lost 5 bases, the J end lost 4 bases, and 15 bases lay between the germline ends. CDR3 coding DNA: TGCGCCAGCAGCGACCGGGACATACAGTACGAGCAGTACTTC. Protein: CASSDRDIQYEQYF.

The chain is built from TRBV28 and TRBJ2-7, with 9 nucleotides matching TRBD1. This CDR3 is built from 14 residues. Germline V CDR1 and CDR2: MDHEN, SYDVKM. V trimming: 10 bases; J trimming: 2 bases; junction bases outside the gene matches: 9. In DNA form, the CDR3 reads TGTGCCACGACGACAGGGGGGTACCCCTACGAGCAGTACTTC. It translates to CATTTGGYPYEQYF.

The chain employs TRBV19 and TRBJ1-5; 8 positions agree with TRBD1. Germline CDR1 reads LNHDA; CDR2 reads SQIVND (reference sequence). This CDR3 has 15 residues. J lost 2 bases, V lost 2 bases, and 2 bases had no gene match. The CDR3 DNA is TGTGCCAGTAGTATAAAGACAGGGGGCAATCAGCCCCAGCATTTT. This translates into CASSIKTGGNQPQHF.

The V gene is TRBV5-4, the J gene TRBJ2-3, with 14 bases identical to TRBD2. Germline V gene lookup returns CDR1 SGHNT and CDR2 YYREEE (reference sequence). V lost 0 bases and J lost 5; bases outside the gene matches: 2. This CDR3 is 16 amino acids long. CDR3 in amino acids: CASSLGLAGGQDTQYF. For the CDR3, the DNA is TGTGCCAGCAGCTTGGGACTAGCGGGGGGGCAAGATACGCAGTATTTT.

The chain uses TRBV6-5 and TRBJ1-1; D call uncertain. V was shortened by 9 bases and J by 3 bases, with 17 bases between the two germline ends. The CDR3 is made up of 14 amino acids. Per germline, CDR1 MNHEY and CDR2 SVGAGI. The CDR3: CASLTKPGYTEAFF. The CDR3 DNA reads TGTGCCAGTCTAACCAAACCCGGGTACACTGAAGCTTTCTTT.

V and J are TRBV30 and TRBJ2-7; a weak D match, TRBD1 (5 bases). The CDR3 is 11 residues long. Looked up from germline, CDR1 is GTSNPN and CDR2 is SVGIG (reference sequence). V was pared by 5 bases and J by 9 bases, with 14 bases between. For the CDR3, the DNA is TGTGCCTGGGACAGCCCCTTCGGGCAGTACTTC. Protein sequence: CAWDSPFGQYF.

This clone was seen once. V and J are TRBV5-1 and TRBJ1-1; the match to TRBD1 covers 8 bases. The junction had 12 bases not matched to a gene; V was cut back by 5 bases and J by 6 bases. Germline values: CDR1 SGHRS, CDR2 YFSETQ. CDR3 length: 15 amino acids. CDR3 nucleotides: TGCGCCAGCAGAGATGACAGGGGTTCGAGGGCTGAAGCTTTCTTT. Protein: CASRDDRGSRAEAFF.

The chain combines TRBV29-1 with TRBJ1-3; D call uncertain. V was shortened by 4 bases and J by 0 bases, with 7 bases between the two germline ends. This CDR3 contains 13 residues. Germline V gene sequence: CDR1 SQVTM, CDR2 ANQGSEA. CDR3 loop: CSVGGLSGNTIYF. CDR3 bases: TGCAGCGTTGGAGGACTCTCTGGAAACACCATATATTTT.

This sequence joins TRBV5-1 and TRBJ2-2; a possible D gene is TRBD2 (6 bases). The CDR3 extends over 16 amino acids. V lost 2 bases to trimming and J lost 1 base, with 12 bases between them. Germline V lookup: CDR1 SGHRS, CDR2 YFSETQ. The CDR3 coding sequence is TGCGCCAGCAGCTTAATAGCGGATATGAACACCGGGGAGCTGTTTTTT. Protein product: CASSLIADMNTGELFF. The entire variable domain, with the rest obtained from reference TRBV5-1 and TRBJ2-2, is as follows: KAGVTQTPRYLIKTRGQQVTLSCSPISGHRSVSWYQQTPGQGLQFLFEYFSETQRNKGNFPGRFSGRQFSNSRSEMNVSTLELGDSALYLCASSLIADMNTGELFFGEGSRLTVL.